The 5 T cell receptor beta chains listed next were all sequenced from one sample in a study of blood T cell repertoires in COVID-19. Clones were sequenced by immunoSEQ multiplex PCR, and TCRdb holds only the in-frame ones, with some missing. The table includes around 250,000 clones, approximately 85% detected once. The source material was PBMCs or T cells enriched from blood (not recorded which). The receptors here all came from a woman in her fifties or sixties with acute COVID-19.

The CDR3 region is CASSLELQGTEAFF. The CDR3 DNA is TGTGCCAGCAGCTTAGAACTACAGGGGACTGAAGCTTTCTTT. The chain uses TRBV7-6 and TRBJ1-1; TRBD1 agrees at 7 bases. CDR3 length: 14 amino acids. Trimming at V came to 1 base and at J to 5 bases, leaving 4 bases not matched to a gene. Germline V gene lookup returns CDR1 SGHVS and CDR2 FNYEAQ.

The CDR3 here is CASSLDRLADTQYF. For the CDR3, the DNA is TGTGCCAGCAGCCTTGACCGACTCGCGGATACGCAGTATTTT. The V gene is TRBV27, the J gene TRBJ2-3; no clear D gene. Trimming shortened V by 6 bases and J by 6 bases, and 16 bases separated the two germline ends. This CDR3 has 14 residues. CDR1 is MNHEY and CDR2 is SMNVEV in the germline V gene (reference sequence).

The chain uses TRBV27 and TRBJ1-2; a weak D match, TRBD1 (5 bases). Germline CDR1 reads MNHEY; CDR2 reads SMNVEV (reference sequence). Trimming shortened V by 1 base and J by 8 bases, and 20 bases separated the two germline ends. The CDR3 totals 16 residues. The CDR3 DNA is TGTGCCAGCAGTTTATATTCATGGGGGGGAGGAGAGGGCTACACCTTC. It yields the protein CASSLYSWGGGEGYTF.

The chain employs TRBV3-1 (or the pseudogene TRBV3-2) and TRBJ2-3; TRBD2 agrees at 7 bases. The CDR3 extends over 16 amino acids. The trim removed 1 base at V and 2 bases at J, leaving 6 bases unmatched. The germline CDR1 and CDR2 sequences are LGHDT and YNNKEL (reference sequence). CDR3 loop: CASSQGLADITDTQYF. CDR3 DNA sequence: TGTGCCAGCAGCCAAGGTCTAGCGGATATCACAGATACGCAGTATTTT.

The chain recombines TRBV11-2 with TRBJ1-6; tentative D call: TRBD1 (6 bases). Germline assignment: CDR1 SGHAT and CDR2 FQNNGV. Trimming cost V 4 bases and J 7 bases, with 17 bases left between them. CDR3 size: 16 residues. CDR3 DNA sequence: TGTGCCAGCAGCTCCCAACGGGACACATTAAATTCACCCCTCCACTTT. It yields the protein CASSSQRDTLNSPLHF. Based on the CDR3 plus reference TRBV11-2 and TRBJ1-6, the full variable domain is EAGVAQSPRYKIIEKRQSVAFWCNPISGHATLYWYQQILGQGPKLLIQFQNNGVVDDSQLPKDRFSAERLKGVDSTLKIQPAKLEDSAVYLCASSSQRDTLNSPLHFGNGTRLTVT.